One and the same sample provided the 30 T cell receptor beta chains below, sequenced in a study of cytomegalovirus exposure and HLA in healthy donors. A multiplex PCR was run with 60 Vbeta primers and 13 Jbeta primers. Here immunoSEQ multiplex PCR was the method, and the copy in TCRdb shows in-frame clones only, minus some. Of about 130,000 clones in the sample, around 76% are singletons; the top ten hold less than 15%. Sequenced material: PBMCs. The receptors derive from a woman aged 60 to 75 in good health and CMV-seropositive.

The V gene is TRBV4-3, the J gene TRBJ2-3; weak D call: TRBD2 (7 bases). Germline assignment: CDR1 LGHNA and CDR2 YSLEER. The CDR3 loop spans 17 amino acids. The V end lost 3 bases, the J end lost 3 bases, and 19 bases lay between the germline ends. CDR3 bases: TGCGCCAGCAGCCATGAGGCTCGGGGGGCCGGGACAGATACGCAGTATTTT. This gives the protein CASSHEARGAGTDTQYF.

The V call is TRBV5-8, the J call TRBJ1-1; D may be TRBD1 (5 bases). Between the trimmed V and J ends, which lost 4 bases and 4 bases, there was a span of 17 bases. The CDR3 length is 15 residues. Germline V gives CDR1 SGHTS, CDR2 YDEGEE. Here the CDR3 DNA reads TGTGCCAGCAGCCAGCAGGGTCTCTTGGGCACTGAAGCTTTCTTT. Its translation is CASSQQGLLGTEAFF. Together with reference TRBV5-8 and TRBJ1-1, the CDR3 gives the full variable domain: EAGVTQSPTHLIKTRGQQATLRCSPISGHTSVYWYQQALGLGLQFLLWYDEGEERNRGNFPPRFSGRQFPNYSSELNVNALELEDSALYLCASSQQGLLGTEAFFGQGTRLTVV.

As to this clone: The junction shows a germline mismatch at one end, possibly a read error. The V gene is TRBV19, the J gene TRBJ1-2; D is possibly TRBD1 (6 bases). This CDR3 region has 15 residues. The germline V gene has CDR1 LNHDA and CDR2 SQIVND (reference sequence). CDR3 nucleotides: TGTGCCAGTAGCATAGGGCAGGGGATCAACTATGGCTACACCTTC. It translates to CASSIGQGINYGYTF.

CDR3 nucleotide sequence: TGTGCCAGCAGCTTGGGACAGGTGACGAACACTGAAGCTTTCTTT. Its translation: CASSLGQVTNTEAFF. The chain employs TRBV16 and TRBJ1-1; 8 nucleotides line up with TRBD1. Trimming removed 5 bases from V and 1 base from J; junction bases left unmatched: 6. Germline CDR1 reads KGHSY; CDR2 reads FQNENV. The CDR3 has 15 residues.

This clone was seen once. This rearrangement joins TRBV7-2 to TRBJ2-2, with D possibly TRBD2 on 6 matching bases. The CDR3 consists of 15 residues. CDR1 and CDR2 (germline): SGHTA, FQGNSA. The V end was cut by 3 bases, the J end by 5 bases, with 13 bases between. CDR3 sequence: CASSFNFAGTGELFF. The CDR3 DNA follows: TGTGCCAGCAGCTTTAATTTTGCGGGAACCGGGGAGCTGTTTTTT.

This chain connects TRBV6-1 to TRBJ1-5, with a possible D match to TRBD1 (5 bases). The CDR3 consists of 14 residues. CDR1 and CDR2 from the germline V gene are MNHNS and SASEGT. The ends were cut back, 6 bases at V and 6 bases at J, with 15 bases in the middle. In nucleotides, the CDR3 is TGTGCCAGCAGGGATCCCGGGGGTCTTCAGCCCCAGCATTTT. It translates to CASRDPGGLQPQHF.

The J gene is TRBJ1-5, the V gene TRBV7-9, with 9 bases fitting TRBD1. The germline V gene encodes CDR1 SEHNR and CDR2 FQNEAQ (reference sequence). There are 13 residues in the CDR3. The V and J ends lost 3 bases and 13 bases, in that order; junction bases with no gene match: 7. The CDR3 loop is CASSLGQGDQQHF. CDR3 nucleotide sequence: TGTGCCAGCAGCTTGGGACAGGGAGATCAGCAGCATTTT.

The chain joins TRBV6-1 to TRBJ1-1; unclear D gene. Germline V gene lookup returns CDR1 MNHNS and CDR2 SASEGT. V lost 4 bases to trimming and J lost 4 bases, with 22 bases between them. The CDR3 contains 17 residues. CDR3 bases: TGTGCCAGCAGTGGAGCCCCAGTAGAGGCGGGTGGCACTGAAGCTTTCTTT. Protein: CASSGAPVEAGGTEAFF.

This clone was seen just once. V is TRBV7-8 and J is TRBJ2-1, with 10 bases identical to TRBD1. The CDR3 sequence is 16 residues long. The trim removed 0 bases at V and 4 bases at J, leaving 3 bases unmatched. Germline lookup yields CDR1 SGHVS and CDR2 FQNEAQ. This chain's CDR3 is CASSLAGQGKYNEQFF. In DNA form, the CDR3 reads TGTGCCAGCAGCTTAGCGGGACAGGGGAAATACAATGAGCAGTTCTTC.

This rearrangement joins TRBV12-5 to TRBJ1-1; TRBD1 is a possible D gene (6 bases). V was trimmed by 7 bases and J by 0 bases, leaving 24 bases between them. Looked up from germline, CDR1 is LGHNT and CDR2 is FRNRAP. There are 18 residues in the CDR3. The CDR3 DNA reads as TGTGCTAGTGCCACGATCCCGGGGACACGGTCCATGAACACTGAAGCTTTCTTT. This encodes CASATIPGTRSMNTEAFF.

V gene TRBV29-1 combines with J gene TRBJ1-2; D might be TRBD1 (5 bases). V shed 3 bases and J shed 5 bases, with 22 bases lying between them. This CDR3 is built from 16 residues. The V gene's germline CDR1 is SQVTM and CDR2 ANQGSEA. CDR3 protein: CSVDGGGPKQPYGYTF. CDR3 nucleotide sequence: TGCAGCGTTGACGGGGGTGGACCGAAGCAACCTTATGGCTACACCTTC. The variable domain in full, completed from reference TRBV29-1 and TRBJ1-2, reads SAVISQKPSRDICQRGTSLTIQCQVDSQVTMMFWYRQQPGQSLTLIATANQGSEATYESGFVIDKFPISRPNLTFSTLTVSNMSPEDSSIYLCSVDGGGPKQPYGYTFGSGTRLTVV.

This chain connects TRBV2 to TRBJ1-5; 8 nucleotides match TRBD1. Germline V gene sequence: CDR1 SNHLY, CDR2 FYNNEI. The CDR3 covers 15 residues. V was clipped by 6 bases and J by 6 bases; unmatched bases: 10. This CDR3 reads CASSGQGARGQPQHF. The CDR3 bases are TGTGCCAGCAGCGGACAGGGAGCCCGCGGTCAGCCCCAGCATTTT.

The rearrangement uses TRBV6-5 and TRBJ2-5; D is unclear. From germline, CDR1 is MNHEY and CDR2 SVGAGI. Trimming stripped 4 bases from V and 1 base from J, with 4 bases between. This CDR3 contains 12 residues. CDR3 sequence reads: CASSSRQETQYF. Written as DNA, the CDR3 is TGTGCCAGCAGTTCCCGCCAAGAGACCCAGTACTTC.

There are a few counts of this clone. The chain links TRBV7-9 to TRBJ2-7, with 7 bases matching TRBD1. The V gene end was trimmed by 2 bases and the J gene end by 5 bases; junction bases not matched to a gene: 6. The CDR3 runs to 14 residues. Germline CDR1 and CDR2: SEHNR and FQNEAQ (reference sequence). The CDR3 bases are TGTGCCAGCAGCTTATCGGACAGGACCCACGAGCAGTACTTC. Translating gives CASSLSDRTHEQYF.

The genes are TRBV30 and TRBJ2-7; a weak D match, TRBD1 (6 bases). The CDR3 totals 12 residues. Germline values: CDR1 GTSNPN, CDR2 SVGIG (reference sequence). Trimming shortened V by 3 bases and J by 3 bases, and 9 bases separated the two germline ends. CDR3 amino acids: CAWSTQGYEQYF. In DNA form, the CDR3 reads TGTGCCTGGAGCACACAGGGCTACGAGCAGTACTTC.

This clone has a single count. CDR3 nucleotide sequence: TGTGCCAGCAGCTTAGATGCCGCTAGCGGGAGTGATGAGCAGTTCTTC. Its protein product is CASSLDAASGSDEQFF. The chain couples TRBV7-6 to TRBJ2-1, with 10 bases fitting TRBD2. This CDR3 has 16 residues. Unmatched junction bases numbered 8, after V lost 1 base and J lost 8 bases. CDR1 and CDR2 (germline): SGHVS, FNYEAQ.

The chain has TRBV6-5 and TRBJ2-7, with 8 bases matching TRBD1. The CDR3 spans 12 residues. Per germline, CDR1 MNHEY and CDR2 SVGAGI. V was clipped by 6 bases and J by 5 bases; unmatched bases: 3. The CDR3 DNA is TGTGCCAGCAGGACAGGGGTCAACGAGCAGTACTTC. Its translation: CASRTGVNEQYF.

This chain links TRBV4-3 with TRBJ1-6; weak D call: TRBD1 (5 bases). Germline V CDR1 and CDR2: LGHNA, YSLEER. This CDR3 comprises 16 residues. The ends were cut back, 0 bases at V and 8 bases at J, with 14 bases in the middle. CDR3 nucleotide sequence: TGCGCCAGCAGCCAAGATTTTGGCAGGGTTGATTCACCCCTCCACTTT. Its protein product is CASSQDFGRVDSPLHF.

V is TRBV7-2 and J is TRBJ1-5; D not certain. Between the trimmed V and J ends, which lost 4 bases and 6 bases, there was a span of 16 bases. Germline CDR1 reads SGHTA; CDR2 reads FQGNSA. CDR3 length: 15 residues. This CDR3 reads CASSSGIMPSQPQHF. For the CDR3, the DNA is TGTGCCAGCAGCTCGGGAATTATGCCCAGTCAGCCCCAGCATTTT.

This chain uses TRBV19 with TRBJ1-5; D remains unclear. Per the germline V gene, CDR1 is LNHDA and CDR2 is SQIVND (reference sequence). V lost 6 bases to trimming and J lost 2 bases, with 11 bases between them. This CDR3 contains 14 residues. DNA of the CDR3: TGTGCCAGTAGCTCAGTGGTCGGCAATCAGCCCCAGCATTTT. This sequence encodes CASSSVVGNQPQHF.

This clone was observed a few times. The V call is TRBV6-5, the J call TRBJ2-3, with 11 bases aligning to TRBD2. The V gene's germline CDR1 is MNHEY and CDR2 SVGAGI. CDR3 length: 15 amino acids. V shed 4 bases, J shed 4 bases, and the junction held 4 bases outside the gene matches. The chain's CDR3 is CASSLGTSGADTQYF. CDR3 DNA: TGTGCCAGCAGTTTAGGGACTAGCGGAGCAGATACGCAGTATTTT.

The V and J genes are TRBV11-2 and TRBJ2-3, with TRBD2 identical over 15 bases. CDR1 SGHAT and CDR2 FQNNGV come from the germline V gene. V lost 6 bases, J lost 3 bases, and 7 bases stayed unmatched. The CDR3 is made up of 17 amino acids. Written as DNA, the CDR3 is TGTGCCAGCAGTGCCGGGACTAGCGGGAGGAAAACAGATACGCAGTATTTT. This sequence encodes CASSAGTSGRKTDTQYF.

V usage is TRBV19 and J usage is TRBJ2-1; TRBD1 might be the D (5 bases). Trimming removed 6 bases at V and 4 bases at J, with 16 bases between. CDR1 is LNHDA and CDR2 is SQIVND in the germline V gene (reference sequence). The CDR3 runs to 15 residues. CDR3: CASSPLRGAYNEQFF. DNA for the CDR3: TGTGCCAGTAGCCCCTTGCGTGGGGCTTACAATGAGCAGTTCTTC. The full variable domain, with the rest looked up from reference TRBV19 and TRBJ2-1, is DGGITQSPKYLFRKEGQNVTLSCEQNLNHDAMYWYRQDPGQGLRLIYYSQIVNDFQKGDIAEGYSVSREKKESFPLTVTSAQKNPTAFYLCASSPLRGAYNEQFFGPGTRLTVL.

The V gene is TRBV15, the J gene TRBJ2-1, with 11 bases fitting TRBD2. J gave up 5 bases and V 4 bases, and 7 bases lay outside the gene matches. From germline, CDR1 is LNHNV and CDR2 YYDKDF (reference sequence). This CDR3 has 16 residues. CDR3 sequence reads: CATSISGGAFHNEQFF. CDR3 in DNA: TGTGCCACCAGCATTAGCGGGGGGGCTTTTCACAATGAGCAGTTCTTC. The whole variable domain, remainder taken from reference TRBV15 and TRBJ2-1, is DAMVIQNPRYQVTQFGKPVTLSCSQTLNHNVMYWYQQKSSQAPKLLFHYYDKDFNNEADTPDNFQSRRPNTSFCFLDIRSPGLGDTAMYLCATSISGGAFHNEQFFGPGTRLTVL.

The V and J genes are TRBV4-2 and TRBJ2-1; D is undetermined. Looked up from germline, CDR1 is LGHNA and CDR2 is YNFKEQ. The CDR3 runs 15 residues. V was cut by 0 bases and J by 4 bases, with 10 bases left in between. This CDR3 is CASSQDETLYNEQFF. For the CDR3, the DNA is TGTGCCAGCAGCCAAGATGAAACTTTATACAATGAGCAGTTCTTC.

The CDR3: CASSLDYYNEQFF. The CDR3 nucleotides read TGTGCCAGCAGCTTGGACTACTACAATGAGCAGTTCTTC. The V and J genes are TRBV5-4 and TRBJ2-1; D remains unclear. Between the trimmed V and J ends, which lost 0 bases and 3 bases, there was a span of 4 bases. The CDR3 has 13 residues. The germline CDR1 and CDR2 sequences are SGHNT and YYREEE (reference sequence).

The chain recombines TRBV4-3 with TRBJ2-5, with TRBD1 as a possible D gene (5 bases). CDR1 LGHNA and CDR2 YSLEER come from the germline V gene. Trimming took off 2 bases at V and 11 bases at J, with 18 bases between the two ends. The CDR3 sequence is 14 residues long. The CDR3 DNA reads as TGCGCCAGCAGCCAAAAGACAGAGAGTTATGAGCAGTACTTC. The encoded protein is CASSQKTESYEQYF.

This chain uses TRBV9 with TRBJ2-2, with TRBD1 as a possible D gene (6 bases). The CDR3 extends over 15 amino acids. Germline values: CDR1 SGDLS, CDR2 YYNGEE. V lost 5 bases and J 0 bases, leaving 11 bases between the germline ends. Here the CDR3 reads CASRRTGSNTGELFF. The CDR3 bases are TGTGCCAGCAGGAGAACAGGGTCGAACACCGGGGAGCTGTTTTTT.

This clone was seen a few times. Mismatch with germline at one junction end may stem from a read error. The chain uses TRBV7-9 and TRBJ2-5; 10 nucleotides line up with TRBD2. Germline CDR1 and CDR2: SEHNR and FQNEAQ (reference sequence). The CDR3 contains 18 residues. CDR3 sequence reads: CSSSFPRGRTSGQETQYF. The CDR3 DNA sequence: TGTTCCAGCAGTTTCCCGAGGGGGCGGACTAGCGGCCAAGAGACCCAGTACTTC.

This rearrangement joins TRBV7-2 to TRBJ2-3; TRBD2 agrees at 11 bases. V lost 1 base and J lost 2; bases outside the gene matches: 11. Germline V CDR1 and CDR2: SGHTA, FQGNSA. The CDR3 spans 19 residues. CDR3 sequence: CASSLVGRLAGGYTDTQYF. CDR3 in DNA: TGTGCCAGCAGCTTAGTCGGGAGGTTAGCGGGGGGGTACACAGATACGCAGTATTTT.